This TCR beta chain was identified during a study of blood T cell repertoires in COVID-19. Study-wide background: Specimens from acute and convalescent COVID-19 originated in the United States, Italy and Spain.

This table comes from immunoSEQ multiplex PCR, and its TCRdb copy is limited to in-frame clones, with some not included. In the table there are about 250,000 clones, under 90% of which are singletons. V dropped 10 bases and J dropped 1; count of bases not matched to a gene: 4. This CDR3 spans 14 amino acids. Germline CDR1 SNHLY, CDR2 FYNNEI. Participant ages covered 18 to 89 years across 25 or so US areas. Participant reports of clinical history set cohort assignment. Each recovered donor of Cohort 3 presented with two negative PCRs, clearance, or symptom resolution. The specimen sequenced was PBMCs or T cells enriched from blood (not recorded which). The chain recombines TRBV2 with TRBJ2-2, with 9 bases that match TRBD1. The sequence was obtained from a man in his forties or fifties who had recovered from COVID-19. CDR3 sequence: CAIRDRVNTGELFF. The CDR3 DNA reads as TGTGCCATACGGGACAGGGTGAACACCGGGGAGCTGTTTTTT.